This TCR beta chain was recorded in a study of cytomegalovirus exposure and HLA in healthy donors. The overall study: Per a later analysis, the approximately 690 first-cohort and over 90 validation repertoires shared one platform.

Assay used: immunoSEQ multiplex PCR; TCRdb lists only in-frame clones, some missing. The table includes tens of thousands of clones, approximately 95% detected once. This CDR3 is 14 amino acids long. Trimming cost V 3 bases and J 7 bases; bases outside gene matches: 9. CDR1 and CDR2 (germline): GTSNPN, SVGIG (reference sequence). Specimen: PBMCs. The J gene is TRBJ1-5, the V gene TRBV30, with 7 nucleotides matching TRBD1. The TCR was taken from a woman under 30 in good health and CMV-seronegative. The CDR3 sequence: CAWSFSQGYQPQHF. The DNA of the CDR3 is TGTGCCTGGAGCTTCTCACAGGGGTACCAGCCCCAGCATTTT.